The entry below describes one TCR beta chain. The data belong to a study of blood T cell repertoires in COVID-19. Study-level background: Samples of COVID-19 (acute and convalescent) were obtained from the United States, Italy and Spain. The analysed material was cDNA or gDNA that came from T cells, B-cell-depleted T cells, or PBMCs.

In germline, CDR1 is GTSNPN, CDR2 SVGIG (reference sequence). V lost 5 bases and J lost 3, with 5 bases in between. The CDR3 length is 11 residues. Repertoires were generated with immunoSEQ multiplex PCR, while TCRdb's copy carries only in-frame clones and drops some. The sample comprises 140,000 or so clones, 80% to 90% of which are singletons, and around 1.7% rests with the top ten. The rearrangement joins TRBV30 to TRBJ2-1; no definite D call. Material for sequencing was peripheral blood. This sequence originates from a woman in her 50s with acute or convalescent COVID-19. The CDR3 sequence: CAWGSYNEQFF. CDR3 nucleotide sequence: TGTGCCTGGGGCAGCTACAATGAGCAGTTCTTC.